This T cell receptor (beta chain) was identified in a study of control samples from healthy donors and cancer patients. Data came from immunoSEQ multiplex PCR; TCRdb stores just in-frame clones and leaves some out. The sample lists fewer than 200,000 clones, almost 90% occurring once. The germline V gene encodes CDR1 MNHNS and CDR2 SASEGT. Trimming left V 2 bases short and J 8 bases short, with 15 bases between. CDR3 length: 15 residues. The material sequenced was blood. The chain links TRBV6-1 to TRBJ1-4; D is unresolved. This receptor was obtained from a woman aged 30 to 39 in good health. CDR3 in DNA: TGTGCCAGCAGTGAAAATACGGGTCTAAACGAAAAACTGTTTTTT. Protein product: CASSENTGLNEKLFF.